A selection of T cell receptor beta chains follows, all from one sample in a study of blood T cell repertoires in COVID-19. Generated by immunoSEQ multiplex PCR, the TCRdb table keeps only in-frame clones and is missing some. The sample includes some 270,000 clones, roughly nine tenths of them seen just once. Sequences were obtained from peripheral blood. These receptors were taken from a woman aged 55-70 years who had recovered from COVID-19. CDR3s include the opening cysteine and the closing phenylalanine or tryptophan. The order of the fields is J gene, clone size, D gene, V gene, CDR3 protein, CDR3 DNA. The D gene is left open where the match is weak. Not every row has a clone size; where given, it reads once, few, many or a size class.

J gene: TRBJ1-3
clone size: -
D gene: -
V gene: TRBV7-9
CDR3 protein: CASSPPGTTGNTIYF
CDR3 DNA: TGTGCCAGCAGCCCCCCGGGAACGACTGGAAACACCATATATTTT

J gene: TRBJ1-4
clone size: -
D gene: TRBD1
V gene: TRBV3-1/TRBV3-2
CDR3 protein: CASSHKGAGRLFF
CDR3 DNA: TGTGCCAGCAGCCACAAGGGGGCCGGGAGACTGTTTTTT

J gene: TRBJ2-3
clone size: -
D gene: TRBD1
V gene: TRBV5-6
CDR3 protein: CASSTTGTTADTQYF
CDR3 DNA: TGTGCCAGCAGCACGACAGGGACCACGGCCGATACGCAGTATTTT

J gene: TRBJ1-5
clone size: -
D gene: -
V gene: TRBV19
CDR3 protein: CASSIGGVGYSNQPQHF
CDR3 DNA: TGTGCCAGTAGTATAGGGGGCGTGGGGTACAGCAATCAGCCCCAGCATTTT

J gene: TRBJ2-3
clone size: -
D gene: TRBD2
V gene: TRBV4-2
CDR3 protein: CASSQERLQAGGPDTQYF
CDR3 DNA: TGTGCCAGCAGCCAAGAAAGACTGCAAGCGGGGGGGCCAGATACGCAGTATTTT

J gene: TRBJ2-5
clone size: -
D gene: -
V gene: TRBV7-3
CDR3 protein: CASSPRSGVWETQYF
CDR3 DNA: TGTGCCAGCAGCCCCCGGTCAGGTGTCTGGGAGACCCAGTACTTC

J gene: TRBJ2-3
clone size: -
D gene: -
V gene: TRBV13
CDR3 protein: CASSFPTGGRTDTQYF
CDR3 DNA: TGTGCCAGCAGCTTCCCCACGGGGGGCCGCACAGATACGCAGTATTTT

J gene: TRBJ1-2
clone size: -
D gene: -
V gene: TRBV27
CDR3 protein: CASSLTGAYGYTF
CDR3 DNA: TGTGCCAGCAGTTTAACAGGCGCCTATGGCTACACCTTC

J gene: TRBJ2-1
clone size: -
D gene: -
V gene: TRBV28
CDR3 protein: CASSPDRTEQFF
CDR3 DNA: TGTGCCAGCAGTCCAGACAGAACTGAGCAGTTCTTC

J gene: TRBJ2-7
clone size: many
D gene: -
V gene: TRBV29-1
CDR3 protein: CSVEVDSSYEQYF
CDR3 DNA: TGCAGCGTTGAAGTGGACAGCTCCTACGAGCAGTACTTC

J gene: TRBJ1-5
clone size: -
D gene: -
V gene: TRBV7-2
CDR3 protein: CASSSIQGHNQPQHF
CDR3 DNA: TGTGCCAGCAGCTCCATTCAGGGTCACAATCAGCCCCAGCATTTT

J gene: TRBJ2-5
clone size: -
D gene: -
V gene: TRBV7-3
CDR3 protein: CASSRGGAGETQYF
CDR3 DNA: TGTGCCAGCAGTCGGGGCGGGGCCGGAGAGACCCAGTACTTC

J gene: TRBJ1-1
clone size: -
D gene: TRBD1
V gene: TRBV5-1
CDR3 protein: CASSQTGGTEAFF
CDR3 DNA: TGCGCCAGCAGTCAAACAGGGGGAACTGAAGCTTTCTTT

J gene: TRBJ1-3
clone size: -
D gene: -
V gene: TRBV19
CDR3 protein: CASSPGISGNTIYF
CDR3 DNA: TGTGCCAGTAGTCCCGGTATCTCTGGAAACACCATATATTTT

J gene: TRBJ1-6
clone size: -
D gene: -
V gene: TRBV6-4
CDR3 protein: CASSDDGENSPLHF
CDR3 DNA: TGTGCCAGCAGTGACGACGGAGAAAATTCACCCCTCCACTTT

J gene: TRBJ2-1
clone size: -
D gene: TRBD1
V gene: TRBV27
CDR3 protein: CASSLLGTDRYNEQFF
CDR3 DNA: TGTGCCAGCAGTCTACTAGGGACAGACAGATACAATGAGCAGTTCTTC

J gene: TRBJ1-6
clone size: -
D gene: -
V gene: TRBV7-8
CDR3 protein: CASSFPGNSPLHF
CDR3 DNA: TGTGCCAGCAGCTTCCCAGGAAATTCACCCCTCCACTTT

J gene: TRBJ2-5
clone size: -
D gene: -
V gene: TRBV7-8
CDR3 protein: CASSLYYSEETQYF
CDR3 DNA: TGTGCCAGCAGCTTGTACTATTCTGAAGAGACCCAGTACTTC

J gene: TRBJ2-5
clone size: few
D gene: -
V gene: TRBV11-2
CDR3 protein: CASSSTEGETQYF
CDR3 DNA: TGTGCCAGCAGCTCTACGGAGGGAGAGACCCAGTACTTC

J gene: TRBJ2-3
clone size: -
D gene: TRBD2
V gene: TRBV4-1
CDR3 protein: CASSQKPGTSGGRVTDTQYF
CDR3 DNA: TGCGCCAGCAGCCAGAAACCCGGGACTAGCGGGGGCCGAGTCACAGATACGCAGTATTTT

J gene: TRBJ2-5
clone size: once
D gene: TRBD1
V gene: TRBV4-1
CDR3 protein: CASSLQGARETQYF
CDR3 DNA: TGCGCCAGCAGCTTACAGGGGGCGCGAGAGACCCAGTACTTC

J gene: TRBJ1-3
clone size: -
D gene: -
V gene: TRBV5-8
CDR3 protein: CASSLALTDLFSGNTIYF
CDR3 DNA: TGTGCCAGCAGCTTGGCTTTAACAGACCTATTCTCTGGAAACACCATATATTTT

J gene: TRBJ2-1
clone size: -
D gene: TRBD1
V gene: TRBV10-1
CDR3 protein: CASSVPLAGGVEQFF
CDR3 DNA: TGCGCCAGCAGTGTACCCCTAGCAGGGGGTGTTGAGCAGTTCTTC

J gene: TRBJ2-5
clone size: -
D gene: -
V gene: TRBV6-2/TRBV6-3
CDR3 protein: CASSYLGSTQYF
CDR3 DNA: TGTGCCAGCAGTTACCTCGGGTCGACCCAGTACTTC

J gene: TRBJ1-5
clone size: -
D gene: -
V gene: TRBV16
CDR3 protein: CASSQSGRAGQPQHF
CDR3 DNA: TGTGCCAGCAGCCAATCTGGCAGGGCTGGTCAGCCCCAGCATTTT

J gene: TRBJ1-2
clone size: -
D gene: -
V gene: TRBV6-5
CDR3 protein: CASSYDTSDYGYTF
CDR3 DNA: TGTGCCAGCAGTTACGACACCTCTGACTATGGCTACACCTTC

J gene: TRBJ1-6
clone size: -
D gene: -
V gene: TRBV9
CDR3 protein: CASSFRGNNSPLHF
CDR3 DNA: TGTGCCAGCAGCTTCCGAGGGAATAATTCACCCCTCCACTTT

J gene: TRBJ1-1
clone size: once
D gene: TRBD1
V gene: TRBV7-2
CDR3 protein: CASSPYRGHAFF
CDR3 DNA: TGTGCCAGCAGCCCCTACAGGGGGCATGCTTTCTTT

J gene: TRBJ1-1
clone size: once
D gene: -
V gene: TRBV5-1
CDR3 protein: CASSFRGLDTEAFF
CDR3 DNA: TGCGCCAGCAGCTTTAGGGGATTGGACACTGAAGCTTTCTTT

J gene: TRBJ2-7
clone size: -
D gene: TRBD1
V gene: TRBV7-3
CDR3 protein: CASSLLVATGGEQYF
CDR3 DNA: TGTGCCAGCAGCTTATTGGTTGCGACAGGGGGCGAGCAGTACTTC

J gene: TRBJ2-3
clone size: -
D gene: TRBD2
V gene: TRBV7-9
CDR3 protein: CASSSRGGGGIDTQYF
CDR3 DNA: TGTGCCAGCAGCTCGCGGGGGGGTGGAGGGATCGATACGCAGTATTTT

J gene: TRBJ2-7
clone size: -
D gene: TRBD2
V gene: TRBV4-3
CDR3 protein: CASSQTPTGGGTYEQYF
CDR3 DNA: TGCGCCAGCAGCCAAACCCCCACCGGGGGGGGTACCTACGAGCAGTACTTC

J gene: TRBJ1-5
clone size: -
D gene: -
V gene: TRBV7-8
CDR3 protein: CASSLSGLDQPQHF
CDR3 DNA: TGTGCCAGCAGCTTATCGGGGTTGGATCAGCCCCAGCATTTT

J gene: TRBJ2-7
clone size: -
D gene: TRBD2
V gene: TRBV27
CDR3 protein: CASSSIGLAGGVGEQYF
CDR3 DNA: TGTGCCAGCAGTTCAATCGGACTAGCGGGGGGGGTTGGCGAGCAGTACTTC

J gene: TRBJ1-5
clone size: -
D gene: -
V gene: TRBV5-6
CDR3 protein: CASSLDGGGFGQPQHF
CDR3 DNA: TGTGCCAGCAGCTTGGATGGGGGGGGGTTTGGTCAGCCCCAGCATTTT

J gene: TRBJ2-7
clone size: -
D gene: TRBD1
V gene: TRBV5-8
CDR3 protein: CASSLGTGTGEQYF
CDR3 DNA: TGTGCCAGCAGCTTGGGGACAGGGACCGGCGAGCAGTACTTC

J gene: TRBJ2-3
clone size: -
D gene: TRBD2
V gene: TRBV5-1
CDR3 protein: CASSTGTGGDVQYF
CDR3 DNA: TGCGCCAGCAGCACCGGGACTGGGGGGGATGTGCAGTATTTT

J gene: TRBJ2-5
clone size: -
D gene: TRBD2
V gene: TRBV5-1
CDR3 protein: CASSPRTSGGGETQYF
CDR3 DNA: TGCGCCAGCAGCCCTAGGACTAGCGGGGGCGGGGAGACCCAGTACTTC

J gene: TRBJ2-7
clone size: once
D gene: -
V gene: TRBV27
CDR3 protein: CASSLQRDTISYEQYF
CDR3 DNA: TGTGCCAGCAGTTTACAGCGGGACACTATCTCCTACGAGCAGTACTTC

J gene: TRBJ1-1
clone size: -
D gene: TRBD1
V gene: TRBV27
CDR3 protein: CASSLWDRVPTFF
CDR3 DNA: TGTGCCAGCAGTTTGTGGGACAGGGTCCCCACTTTCTTT